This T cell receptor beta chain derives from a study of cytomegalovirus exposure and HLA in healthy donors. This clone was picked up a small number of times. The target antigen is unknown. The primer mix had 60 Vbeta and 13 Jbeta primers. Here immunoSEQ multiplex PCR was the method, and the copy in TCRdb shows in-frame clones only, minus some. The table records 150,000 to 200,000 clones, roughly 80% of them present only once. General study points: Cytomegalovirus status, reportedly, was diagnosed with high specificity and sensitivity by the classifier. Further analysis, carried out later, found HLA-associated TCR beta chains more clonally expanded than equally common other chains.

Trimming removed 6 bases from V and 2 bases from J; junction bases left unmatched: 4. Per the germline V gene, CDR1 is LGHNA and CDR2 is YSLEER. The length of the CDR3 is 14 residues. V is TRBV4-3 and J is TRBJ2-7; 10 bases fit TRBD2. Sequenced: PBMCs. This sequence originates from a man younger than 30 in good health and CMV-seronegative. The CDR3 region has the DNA TGCGCCAGCAGTCAGCGGGAGGGGACCTACGAGCAGTACTTC. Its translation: CASSQREGTYEQYF.